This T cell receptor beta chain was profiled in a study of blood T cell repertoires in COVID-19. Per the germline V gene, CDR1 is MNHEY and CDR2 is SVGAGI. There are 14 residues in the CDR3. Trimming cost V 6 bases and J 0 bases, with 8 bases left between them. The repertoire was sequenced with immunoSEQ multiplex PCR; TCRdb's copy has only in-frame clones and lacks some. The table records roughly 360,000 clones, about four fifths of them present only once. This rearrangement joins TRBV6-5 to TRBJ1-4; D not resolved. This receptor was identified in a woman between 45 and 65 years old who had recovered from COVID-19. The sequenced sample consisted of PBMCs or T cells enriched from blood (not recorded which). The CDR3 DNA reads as TGTGCCAGCAGCCCAGGAACAACTAATGAAAAACTGTTTTTT. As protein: CASSPGTTNEKLFF.